This passage covers 21 T cell receptor beta chains from one sample sequenced in a study of Ad26.COV2.S vaccination and SARS-CoV-2 variants. Clones were sequenced by immunoSEQ multiplex PCR, and TCRdb holds only the in-frame ones, with some missing. This repertoire shows 290,000 or so clones, 80% to 90% found once; its top ten account for 2.5% to 3.5%. Treatment meaning: over 15 received Ad26.COV2.S at low or high dose, single or two shots; about 5 received placebo; per-sample allocation not given. Each sample was drawn 63 days after the first injection (of vaccine or placebo). The source was peripheral blood, collected in a trial of Ad26.COV2.S vaccine versus placebo. The receptors derive from a person between 18 and 60 years old who received the Ad26.COV2.S COVID-19 vaccine or a placebo.

The rearrangement links TRBV29-1 to TRBJ1-5; D unclear. V was cut by 5 bases and J by 5 bases, with 10 bases left in between. The CDR3 runs 12 residues. Per germline, CDR1 SQVTM and CDR2 ANQGSEA. The CDR3 sequence: CSVLDFDQPQHF. CDR3 nucleotides: TGCAGCGTTCTAGATTTCGATCAGCCCCAGCATTTT. The full variable domain, rest sourced from reference TRBV29-1 and TRBJ1-5, is SAVISQKPSRDICQRGTSLTIQCQVDSQVTMMFWYRQQPGQSLTLIATANQGSEATYESGFVIDKFPISRPNLTFSTLTVSNMSPEDSSIYLCSVLDFDQPQHFGDGTRLSIL.

The rearrangement links TRBV6-5 to TRBJ1-1, with 9 nucleotides matching TRBD1. The CDR3 runs to 14 residues. J was trimmed by 1 base and V by 6 bases; bases with no gene match: 3. The germline V gene encodes CDR1 MNHEY and CDR2 SVGAGI. The DNA for the CDR3 is TGTGCCAGCAGCATGGGACAGGGGAACACTGAAGCTTTCTTT. Translating it yields CASSMGQGNTEAFF.

This CDR3 is CASPSGPTTEAFF. Here the CDR3 DNA reads TGTGCCAGCCCCTCTGGGCCCACGACTGAAGCTTTCTTT. The chain couples TRBV2 to TRBJ1-1; D gene ambiguous. Deletions cut 8 bases from V and 5 bases from J, with 15 bases between. CDR3 length equals 13 residues. Germline-derived CDR1 and CDR2 are SNHLY and FYNNEI.

The rearrangement links TRBV5-1 to TRBJ2-6, with TRBD1 as a possible D gene (5 bases). Trimming shortened V by 0 bases and J by 4 bases, and 14 bases separated the two germline ends. The germline V gene has CDR1 SGHRS and CDR2 YFSETQ. The CDR3 runs to 17 residues. CDR3 region: CASSLVSGLPGANVLTF. In DNA, the CDR3 is TGCGCCAGCAGCTTGGTTTCAGGGCTTCCAGGGGCCAACGTCCTGACTTTC.

J is TRBJ1-1 and V is TRBV7-3; D is possibly TRBD1 (5 bases). CDR3 length: 13 amino acids. Germline V lookup: CDR1 SGHTA, CDR2 FQGTGA. Deletions cut 3 bases from V and 3 bases from J, with 8 bases between. This CDR3 is CASSFQGHTEAFF. As DNA, the CDR3 is TGTGCCAGCAGCTTTCAGGGCCACACTGAAGCTTTCTTT.

The V and J genes are TRBV5-8 and TRBJ2-1; 13 bases are a match to TRBD2. J gave up 7 bases and V 2 bases, and 12 bases lay outside the gene matches. CDR1 is SGHTS, CDR2 YDEGEE, per germline. This CDR3 spans 18 amino acids. CDR3 loop: CASSLTSGGALVKNEQFF. The CDR3 coding sequence is TGTGCCAGCAGCTTAACTAGCGGGGGGGCCCTCGTAAAAAATGAGCAGTTCTTC.

The chain has TRBV20-1 and TRBJ2-2, with TRBD2 identical over 14 bases. The CDR3 has 16 residues. Losses at the gene ends were 3 bases for V and 7 bases for J; bases not matched to a gene: 7. CDR1 DFQATT and CDR2 SNEGSKA come from the germline V gene (reference sequence). Here the CDR3 reads CSASSTSGGAGGELFF. The CDR3 nucleotides read TGCAGTGCTAGTTCGACTAGCGGGGGGGCAGGCGGGGAGCTGTTTTTT.

The J gene is TRBJ1-1, the V gene TRBV7-9; 8 bases align to TRBD1. CDR1 SEHNR and CDR2 FQNEAQ come from the germline V gene (reference sequence). V was pared by 5 bases and J by 4 bases, with 9 bases of the junction left unmatched. The CDR3 consists of 15 residues. The chain's CDR3 is CASSTRQGSTTEAFF. The CDR3 bases are TGTGCCAGCAGCACACGACAGGGGTCGACCACTGAAGCTTTCTTT.

This clone was counted once. The rearrangement joins TRBV2 to TRBJ1-1; tentative D call: TRBD1 (6 bases). V gave up 10 bases and J gave up 1 base, with 13 bases separating them. The CDR3 spans 13 residues. CDR1 and CDR2 from the germline V gene are SNHLY and FYNNEI. CDR3 DNA: TGTGCCACCAGACAGGAGACGAACACTGAAGCTTTCTTT. Translating it yields CATRQETNTEAFF.

This clone was recorded once. V usage is TRBV19 and J usage is TRBJ2-1; TRBD1 agrees at 9 bases. CDR3 length equals 14 residues. Trimming at V came to 6 bases and at J to 2 bases, leaving 2 bases not matched to a gene. The V gene's germline CDR1 is LNHDA and CDR2 SQIVND (reference sequence). CDR3 region: CASSRTGAYNEQFF. The CDR3, as DNA: TGTGCCAGTAGCCGGACAGGGGCCTACAATGAGCAGTTCTTC.

The V call is TRBV13, the J call TRBJ1-1; no firm D call. V shed 6 bases and J shed 1 base, with 6 bases lying between them. Germline loops: CDR1 PRHDT, CDR2 FYEKMQ (reference sequence). The length of the CDR3 is 12 residues. The CDR3 DNA reads TGTGCCAGCAGACGGAAGAACACTGAAGCTTTCTTT. This encodes CASRRKNTEAFF.

As to this clone: Other DNA sequences in this sample translate to the same CDR3. The chain carries TRBV9 and TRBJ2-7, with D hard to call. The V gene lost 0 bases and the J gene lost 2 bases, with 9 bases spanning the gap. The CDR3 consists of 14 residues. CDR1 and CDR2 (germline): SGDLS, YYNGEE. Written as DNA, the CDR3 is TGTGCCAGCAGCGTAGGTACGGAAGCCTACGAGCAGTACTTC. As protein: CASSVGTEAYEQYF.

This chain joins TRBV5-1 and TRBJ2-1; D is ambiguous. This CDR3 is built from 14 residues. The ends were cut back, 5 bases at V and 6 bases at J, with 15 bases in the middle. Germline CDR1 and CDR2: SGHRS and YFSETQ. CDR3: CASRSGGSPNEQFF. The CDR3 DNA follows: TGCGCCAGCAGGTCGGGTGGTTCGCCCAATGAGCAGTTCTTC. Full variable domain (outside the CDR3, taken from reference TRBV5-1 and TRBJ2-1): KAGVTQTPRYLIKTRGQQVTLSCSPISGHRSVSWYQQTPGQGLQFLFEYFSETQRNKGNFPGRFSGRQFSNSRSEMNVSTLELGDSALYLCASRSGGSPNEQFFGPGTRLTVL.

The chain has TRBV11-2 and TRBJ2-7; D remains unclear. The CDR3 has 13 amino acids. Germline CDR1 and CDR2: SGHAT and FQNNGV. Trimming took off 2 bases at V and 6 bases at J, with 11 bases between the two ends. The CDR3 bases are TGTGCCAGCAGCTTAAATGAGCAGTCCGAGCAGTACTTC. It yields the protein CASSLNEQSEQYF.

The chain uses TRBV3-1 (or the pseudogene TRBV3-2) and TRBJ2-5, with 11 bases fitting TRBD2. CDR3 size: 16 residues. Trimming cost V 5 bases and J 3 bases; bases outside gene matches: 8. Germline-derived CDR1 and CDR2 are LGHDT and YNNKEL (reference sequence). The CDR3 loop reads CASSLSIAGGEETQYF. CDR3 sequence (DNA): TGTGCCAGCAGCTTGTCAATAGCGGGGGGGGAAGAGACCCAGTACTTC.

The rearrangement links TRBV6-6 to TRBJ2-3; 7 nucleotides line up with TRBD1. The J segment lost 1 base and the V segment lost 5 bases, leaving 12 bases of the junction unmatched. The germline V gene encodes CDR1 MNHNY and CDR2 SVGAGI (reference sequence). There are 17 residues in the CDR3. The DNA of the CDR3 is TGTGCCAGCAGTCTAACACAGGGGATGGTTGGCACAGATACGCAGTATTTT. Its protein is CASSLTQGMVGTDTQYF.

This chain connects TRBV6-1 to TRBJ1-2; TRBD1 matches at 8 bases. The CDR3 sequence is 14 residues long. Germline assignment: CDR1 MNHNS and CDR2 SASEGT. V dropped 6 bases and J dropped 8; count of bases not matched to a gene: 11. CDR3 residues: CASSTTQGAGGYTF. CDR3 coding DNA: TGTGCCAGCAGCACCACCCAGGGGGCAGGGGGCTACACCTTC.

The chain has TRBV2 and TRBJ2-7; possible D gene TRBD1, 6 bases. CDR1 is SNHLY, CDR2 FYNNEI, per germline. The CDR3 runs to 14 residues. Trimming took off 0 bases at V and 7 bases at J, with 13 bases between the two ends. The CDR3 is CASSEARQGNEQYF. The CDR3 DNA sequence: TGTGCCAGCAGTGAAGCCCGTCAGGGGAATGAGCAGTACTTC.

As regards this clone: This same CDR3 is encoded by further DNA sequences in the sample. The V call is TRBV19, the J call TRBJ2-1; D possibly corresponds to TRBD2 (6 bases). Looked up from germline, CDR1 is LNHDA and CDR2 is SQIVND (reference sequence). This CDR3 contains 14 residues. Trimming cost V 2 bases and J 4 bases, with 9 bases left between them. The chain's CDR3 is CASSISGPYNEQFF. The CDR3 DNA sequence: TGTGCCAGTAGTATAAGCGGGCCTTACAATGAGCAGTTCTTC.

This chain links TRBV19 with TRBJ2-2, with 13 bases aligning to TRBD2. Trimming removed 8 bases from V and 2 bases from J; junction bases left unmatched: 5. Germline lookup yields CDR1 LNHDA and CDR2 SQIVND (reference sequence). The CDR3 length is 16 residues. The CDR3 region has the DNA TGTGCCAGTTCGAGACTAGCGGGGGGAAACACCGGGGAGCTGTTTTTT. Amino acid sequence: CASSRLAGGNTGELFF.

The V call is TRBV5-1, the J call TRBJ1-2; D uncertain. Between the trimmed V and J ends, which lost 1 base and 4 bases, there was a span of 20 bases. The CDR3 spans 17 residues. Germline loops: CDR1 SGHRS, CDR2 YFSETQ. The CDR3 nucleotides are TGCGCCAGCAGCTTGTTCCGGACGTCCAATAGGGCCTATGGCTACACCTTC. It is translated as CASSLFRTSNRAYGYTF. Using reference TRBV5-1 and TRBJ1-2 for the parts outside the CDR3, the full variable domain is KAGVTQTPRYLIKTRGQQVTLSCSPISGHRSVSWYQQTPGQGLQFLFEYFSETQRNKGNFPGRFSGRQFSNSRSEMNVSTLELGDSALYLCASSLFRTSNRAYGYTFGSGTRLTVV.